The 28 T cell receptor beta chains below come from one sample, sequenced in a study of T cells in Graves' hyperthyroidism and ophthalmopathy. TCR beta CDR3 sequences were amplified from RNA transcripts. First-round RT-PCR of the TCR CDR3 relied on the HTBI primer set. TCRdb passed the multiplex PCR reads through MiXCR, listing each CDR3 protein once. The data hold 250,000 to 350,000 distinct CDR3 sequences, with over 15% observed a single time. Sequencing input: blood. Source of these receptors: a young man with Graves' hyperthyroidism.

The genes are TRBV27 and TRBJ1-5; 10 bases are a match to TRBD1. The CDR3 runs to 14 residues. Germline CDR1 and CDR2: MNHEY and SMNVEV (reference sequence). J lost 7 bases, V lost 6 bases, and 6 bases had no gene match. CDR3 residues: CASRRDRGYQPQHF. CDR3 nucleotides: TGTGCCAGCAGGCGGGACAGGGGTTACCAGCCCCAGCATTTT.

This clonotype showed up many times. CDR3 sequence: CAISEPGTLQETQYF. The CDR3 region has the DNA TGTGCCATCAGTGAGCCGGGGACACTCCAAGAGACCCAGTACTTC. The rearrangement uses TRBV10-3 and TRBJ2-5; a possible D gene is TRBD1 (6 bases). Germline CDR1 is ENHRY and CDR2 is SYGVKD. The length of the CDR3 is 15 residues. Trimming shortened V by 2 bases and J by 1 base, and 11 bases separated the two germline ends.

This clonotype was detected ten times or more. The V gene is TRBV20-1, the J gene TRBJ2-7; 8 bases are a match to TRBD1. The trim removed 6 bases at V and 3 bases at J, leaving 13 bases unmatched. This CDR3 comprises 15 residues. The germline V gene encodes CDR1 DFQATT and CDR2 SNEGSKA (reference sequence). The CDR3 region is CSAVDRGNSDYEQYF. The CDR3 bases are TGCAGTGCCGTCGACAGGGGAAATAGTGACTACGAGCAGTACTTC.

This clonotype showed up just a few times. Here the CDR3 DNA reads TGTGCCAGCAGCACCTGGGGCGCCGGACTCCGGGACTACACCTTC. Translated, it gives CASSTWGAGLRDYTF. V usage is TRBV14 and J usage is TRBJ1-2, with D possibly TRBD1 on 5 matching bases. The V end lost 5 bases, the J end lost 10 bases, and 23 bases lay between the germline ends. CDR3 length: 15 amino acids. The V gene's germline CDR1 is SGHDN and CDR2 FVKESK.

This clonotype was found many times. V is TRBV2 and J is TRBJ2-3, with D unclear. The V end was cut by 6 bases, the J end by 0 bases, with 10 bases between. Germline CDR1 reads SNHLY; CDR2 reads FYNNEI. The CDR3 runs to 14 residues. The CDR3: CASRPGWSTDTQYF. DNA of the CDR3: TGTGCCAGCAGGCCCGGATGGAGCACAGATACGCAGTATTTT.

This clonotype was seen at least ten times. The chain couples TRBV27 to TRBJ2-3; D is possibly TRBD2 (6 bases). Per germline, CDR1 MNHEY and CDR2 SMNVEV (reference sequence). The V gene lost 5 bases and the J gene lost 0 bases, with 15 bases spanning the gap. The CDR3 extends over 16 amino acids. The CDR3 DNA reads TGTGCCAGCAGTCCCCTCGGCGGGGTGAGCACAGATACGCAGTATTTT. This gives the protein CASSPLGGVSTDTQYF.

This clonotype came up many times. The V and J genes are TRBV3-1 and TRBJ2-2; D is undetermined. Trimming removed 0 bases at V and 5 bases at J, with 13 bases between. This CDR3 has 16 residues. The germline V gene encodes CDR1 LGHDT and CDR2 YNNKEL (reference sequence). The CDR3 region is CASSQDHYGGTGELFF. In DNA, the CDR3 is TGTGCCAGCAGCCAAGATCACTATGGTGGGACCGGGGAGCTGTTTTTT.

A few counts support this clonotype. J is TRBJ2-2 and V is TRBV20-1; D is undetermined. Germline assignment: CDR1 DFQATT and CDR2 SNEGSKA (reference sequence). The CDR3 length is 16 residues. V lost 0 bases and J 2 bases, leaving 13 bases between the germline ends. This CDR3 reads CSARDRQRGNTGELFF. CDR3 DNA sequence: TGCAGTGCTAGAGATCGCCAGCGTGGTAACACCGGGGAGCTGTTTTTT.

The CDR3 loop is CSVSEGGGGDTQYF. The CDR3 nucleotides read TGCAGCGTCTCCGAGGGGGGGGGAGGTGATACGCAGTATTTT. J is TRBJ2-3 and V is TRBV29-1; perhaps TRBD2 as D (7 bases). V was trimmed by 6 bases and J by 6 bases, leaving 19 bases between them. Germline V gives CDR1 SQVTM, CDR2 ANQGSEA. The CDR3 loop spans 14 amino acids.

In this sample, this clonotype turned up a few times. The V gene is TRBV9, the J gene TRBJ1-3, with D hard to call. The CDR3 has 14 residues. Trimming pared 2 bases from V and 0 bases from J, leaving 6 bases between. Germline CDR1 reads SGDLS; CDR2 reads YYNGEE. The CDR3 sequence: CASSVQSSGNTIYF. The CDR3 DNA sequence: TGTGCCAGCAGCGTCCAGAGCTCTGGAAACACCATATATTTT.

Many counts were recorded for this clonotype. The chain couples TRBV20-1 to TRBJ2-1; 12 bases agree with TRBD2. CDR3 length: 13 residues. The germline CDR1 and CDR2 sequences are DFQATT and SNEGSKA (reference sequence). Trimming cost V 8 bases and J 7 bases; bases outside gene matches: 6. CDR3 region: CSTTSGSWNEQFF. The CDR3, as DNA: TGCAGTACGACTAGCGGGAGTTGGAATGAGCAGTTCTTC.

The chain employs TRBV5-1 and TRBJ2-3; 7 bases are a match to TRBD2. CDR3 length: 16 amino acids. Germline V lookup: CDR1 SGHRS, CDR2 YFSETQ. With 4 bases clipped from V and 2 bases from J, the junction kept 10 bases outside the gene matches. CDR3 amino acids: CASSPLGRAFTDTQYF. CDR3 bases: TGCGCCAGCAGCCCCCTTGGGAGGGCCTTCACAGATACGCAGTATTTT. The variable domain in full, with the rest retrieved from reference TRBV5-1 and TRBJ2-3, is KAGVTQTPRYLIKTRGQQVTLSCSPISGHRSVSWYQQTPGQGLQFLFEYFSETQRNKGNFPGRFSGRQFSNSRSEMNVSTLELGDSALYLCASSPLGRAFTDTQYFGPGTRLTVL.

The rearrangement uses TRBV27 and TRBJ2-1; possible D gene TRBD2, 7 bases. The CDR3 has 15 residues. V shed 5 bases and J shed 7 bases, with 18 bases lying between them. Germline loops: CDR1 MNHEY, CDR2 SMNVEV (reference sequence). CDR3 protein: CASSPRGGLKNEQFF. CDR3 DNA: TGTGCCAGCAGTCCCAGAGGGGGACTAAAGAATGAGCAGTTCTTC.

The rearrangement links TRBV2 to TRBJ1-5; D possibly corresponds to TRBD1 (6 bases). Germline assignment: CDR1 SNHLY and CDR2 FYNNEI. This CDR3 is 15 amino acids long. The ends were cut back, 9 bases at V and 0 bases at J, with 15 bases in the middle. This CDR3 reads CASGPGDYSNQPQHF. In DNA, the CDR3 is TGTGCCAGTGGACCAGGGGATTATAGCAATCAGCCCCAGCATTTT.

This clonotype was detected many times. V is TRBV18 and J is TRBJ1-1, with 9 positions matching TRBD1. CDR3 length: 16 amino acids. After removal of 4 bases from V and 4 bases from J, the junction contained 10 bases not matched to a gene. CDR1 and CDR2 (germline): KGHSH, LQKENI. The CDR3 is CASSHGQGKAGTEAFF. In nucleotides, the CDR3 is TGTGCCAGCTCACACGGACAGGGGAAGGCGGGCACTGAAGCTTTCTTT. Full variable domain (outside the CDR3, taken from reference TRBV18 and TRBJ1-1): NAGVMQNPRHLVRRRGQEARLRCSPMKGHSHVYWYRQLPEEGLKFMVYLQKENIIDESGMPKERFSAEFPKEGPSILRIQQVVRGDSAAYFCASSHGQGKAGTEAFFGQGTRLTVV.

The table lists this clonotype with many counts. V usage is TRBV7-2 and J usage is TRBJ2-3, with 11 bases aligning to TRBD2. The CDR3 is 15 amino acids. Germline-derived CDR1 and CDR2 are SGHTA and FQGNSA. V lost 5 bases, J lost 8 bases, and 9 bases stayed unmatched. The CDR3 DNA reads as TGTGCCAGCAGCCGAACTAGCGGGAGCGATGGTACGCAGTATTTT. Its protein product is CASSRTSGSDGTQYF.

Many counts were recorded for this clonotype. This rearrangement joins TRBV11-2 to TRBJ2-1; 9 bases match TRBD2. V dropped 3 bases and J dropped 5; count of bases not matched to a gene: 11. The CDR3 has 17 residues. Germline values: CDR1 SGHAT, CDR2 FQNNGV. CDR3 in amino acids: CASSFWASGKVDNEQFF. DNA of the CDR3: TGTGCCAGCAGCTTCTGGGCTAGCGGGAAAGTAGACAATGAGCAGTTCTTC.

This clonotype was detected ten times or more. At one end the junction does not follow the germline gene, possibly because of a read error. The CDR3 nucleotides read TGTGCCAGCAGTGACCCGGGAACAGCCTCCAACGAGCAGTACTTC. Translated, it gives CASSDPGTASNEQYF. This sequence joins TRBV6-1 and TRBJ2-7; tentative D call: TRBD2 (5 bases). There are 15 residues in the CDR3. From germline, CDR1 is MNHNS and CDR2 SASEGT.

The gene calls are TRBV29-1 and TRBJ1-2; D uncertain. CDR3 size: 13 residues. Germline V gives CDR1 SQVTM, CDR2 ANQGSEA. The V end was cut by 7 bases, the J end by 5 bases, with 17 bases between. CDR3 residues: CSASLQRGYGYTF. The CDR3 DNA reads TGCAGCGCAAGCCTACAACGGGGATATGGCTACACCTTC.

This clonotype was counted ten times or more. The rearrangement joins TRBV12-3 or TRBV12-4 to TRBJ2-5; the D gene is possibly TRBD2 (6 bases). This CDR3 is built from 16 residues. Trimming stripped 1 base from V and 5 bases from J, with 17 bases between. This CDR3 is CASSLVGTLGRETQYF. CDR3 DNA sequence: TGTGCCAGCAGTTTAGTGGGGACTCTGGGGAGGGAGACCCAGTACTTC.

This clonotype was seen repeatedly, ten times or more. The rearrangement uses TRBV12-3 or TRBV12-4 and TRBJ1-5, with D uncertain. Trimming shortened V by 2 bases and J by 1 base, and 6 bases separated the two germline ends. This CDR3 region has 14 residues. The CDR3, as DNA: TGTGCCAGCAGTTTACGGCAGAGCAATCAGCCCCAGCATTTT. The encoded protein is CASSLRQSNQPQHF.

There are a few counts of this clonotype. The rearrangement joins TRBV19 to TRBJ2-6; tentatively, D is TRBD1 or TRBD2 (5 bases each). Germline lookup yields CDR1 LNHDA and CDR2 SQIVND (reference sequence). V shed 7 bases and J shed 4 bases, with 17 bases lying between them. The CDR3 sequence is 16 residues long. The DNA for the CDR3 is TGTGCCAGTACGGGGCGCAGGTCGCCCGGGGCCAACGTCCTGACTTTC. This gives the protein CASTGRRSPGANVLTF.

This clonotype has more than one count but fewer than ten. This sequence joins TRBV7-2 and TRBJ2-7; D is tentatively TRBD1 or TRBD2 (5 bases each). The CDR3 runs to 12 residues. CDR1 is SGHTA and CDR2 is FQGNSA in the germline V gene. V gave up 4 bases and J gave up 6 bases, with 10 bases separating them. The DNA for the CDR3 is TGTGCCAGCAGCTACCGGGGCCGCGAGCAGTACTTC. Protein: CASSYRGREQYF.

V and J are TRBV15 and TRBJ2-2, with D unclear. Germline values: CDR1 LNHNV, CDR2 YYDKDF (reference sequence). The V gene lost 0 bases and the J gene lost 5 bases, with 10 bases spanning the gap. The CDR3 is 15 amino acids. In DNA form, the CDR3 reads TGTGCCACCAGCAGAGATCTATTGGGGACCGGGGAGCTGTTTTTT. This encodes CATSRDLLGTGELFF.

As for this clonotype: One base away lies a much larger clone, so this may be a sequencing read error. V and J are TRBV6-1 and TRBJ2-1; 10 nucleotides agree with TRBD2. CDR3 length equals 15 residues. CDR1 is MNHNS, CDR2 SASEGT, per germline. CDR3 sequence reads: CASSAGTSVYNEQLF. The CDR3 DNA follows: TGTGCCAGCAGTGCCGGGACTAGCGTTTACAATGAGCAGCTCTTC.

This clonotype was seen at least ten times. V gene TRBV4-1 combines with J gene TRBJ2-7, with 8 bases that match TRBD2. V shed 4 bases and J 0 bases; nucleotides not matched to a gene: 5. The CDR3 consists of 15 residues. Germline V gene sequence: CDR1 MGHRA, CDR2 YSYEKL. CDR3 residues: CASSRQRGTSYEQYF. For the CDR3, the DNA is TGCGCCAGCAGCCGACAGCGGGGGACCTCCTACGAGCAGTACTTC.

This clonotype has a count of ten or more. This chain connects TRBV10-3 to TRBJ2-1; 14 positions match TRBD2. The CDR3 covers 17 residues. The trim removed 0 bases at V and 8 bases at J, leaving 6 bases unmatched. Germline V gene data show CDR1 as ENHRY and CDR2 as SYGVKD. This CDR3 reads CAISESRGLAGGDEQFF. In DNA, the CDR3 is TGTGCCATCAGTGAGTCGCGAGGACTAGCGGGAGGCGATGAGCAGTTCTTC.

This clonotype was detected many times. This chain joins TRBV6-1 and TRBJ2-5; 12 nucleotides match TRBD1. Trimming removed 6 bases from V and 7 bases from J; junction bases left unmatched: 6. The germline V gene encodes CDR1 MNHNS and CDR2 SASEGT. The CDR3 extends over 14 amino acids. The CDR3 DNA follows: TGTGCCAGCAGGGGACAGGGGGCCTTGGGGACCCAGTACTTC. Translated: CASRGQGALGTQYF.